This TCR beta chain was sequenced during a study of blood T cell repertoires in COVID-19 (dated by TCRdb to 2018 to 2021). About the investigation overall: Collaborator samples came from the United States, Italy and Spain and covered acute and convalescent phases of COVID-19. The material from the prospective study consisted of cDNA or gDNA derived from T cells, B-cell-depleted T cells, or PBMCs. Deeply sampled blood TCRbeta repertoires from subjects exposed to, actively infected with, or recovered from COVID-19 were included in the dataset. The repertoires were released in a freely available public database meant as a resource for research on the immune response to SARS-CoV-2. The samples were drawn from two sources: the first 160 participants of the ongoing ImmuneRACE study, and over 1,000 subjects contributed by 6 global collaborators. A de-identified subject ID, COVID-19 status, age in years and sex were almost always included in the sample metadata. Where available, HLA class I and class II types were obtained from metadata supplied by the sample provider rather than from assay-based typing.

Notes on this clone: Its antigen remains unidentified. Nothing much larger sits one base from this clone, and base qualities are not available.

The immunoSEQ Assay, a bias-controlled multiplex PCR, was used to amplify TCRbeta CDR3 regions from genomic DNA. The study's processing was this. Within the assay, amplification of reference gene primers was used to estimate how many nucleated cells each sample contained. To quantify the absolute abundance of each unique TCRbeta CDR3 rearrangement, sequence reads were collapsed and filtered. Productive Simpson clonality was computed per sample as the square root of Simpson's diversity index over productive rearrangements. The table was pulled from immuneACCESS by TCRdb, which kept in-frame rearrangements only. Such tables lose some clones; where checked, under half of the loss comes from unresolved V genes, and the rest has no known cause. Clone size and V and J calls were adopted from that table, with D and trimming inferred from the DNA. This sample comprises just under 80,000 clones, around 84% of them detected only once. The ten largest make up roughly 10% of the sample.

CDR1 SGHVS and CDR2 FQNEAQ are derived from the germline V gene. The V end gives up 4 bases and the J end 9 bases, leaving 23 bases in the junction not matched to a gene. Reading from cysteine to phenylalanine, the CDR3 counts 19 amino acids. CDR3 DNA only is kept here, 57 bases in frame from base 1. What the authors observed across the whole study: Clinical and demographic metadata were provided uncurated, with the amount varying by source and participant.

The collaborating institutions used their own protocols to collect whole blood in K2EDTA tubes. For TCRbeta analysis, collaborators shipped samples as frozen whole blood, isolated PBMCs, or DNA extracted from either of those sample types. This TCR derives from a human donor in a cohort sampled during active COVID-19. The V and J genes are TRBV7-8 and TRBJ2-1, with 8 middle bases fitting TRBD2. The sequenced material came from peripheral blood. The sequenced DNA: TGTGCCAGCAGCTACCTCGGGAGGGAGGCCCCAGCTGGGGGGGGTGAGCAGTTCTTC. This is translated as CASSYLGREAPAGGGEQFF.